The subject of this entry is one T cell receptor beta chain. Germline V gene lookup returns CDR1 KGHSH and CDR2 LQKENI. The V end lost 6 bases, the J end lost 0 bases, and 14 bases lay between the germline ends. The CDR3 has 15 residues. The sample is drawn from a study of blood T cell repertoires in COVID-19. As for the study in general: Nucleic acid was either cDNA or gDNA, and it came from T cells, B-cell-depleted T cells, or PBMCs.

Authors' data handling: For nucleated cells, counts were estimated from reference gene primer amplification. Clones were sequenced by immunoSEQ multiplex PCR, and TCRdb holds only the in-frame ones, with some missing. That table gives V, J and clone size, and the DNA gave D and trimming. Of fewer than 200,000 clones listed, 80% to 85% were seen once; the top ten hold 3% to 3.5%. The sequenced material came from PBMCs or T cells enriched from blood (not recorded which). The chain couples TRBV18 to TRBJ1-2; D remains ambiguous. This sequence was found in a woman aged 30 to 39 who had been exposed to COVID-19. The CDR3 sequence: CASSSRSQTNYGYTF. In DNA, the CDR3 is TGTGCCAGCTCCTCGAGGTCACAAACTAACTATGGCTACACCTTC.